A selection of T cell receptor beta chains follows, all from one sample in a study of shared clonotypes between healthy human individuals. Only in-frame clones appear in the TCRdb table, and some are missing; sequencing was by immunoSEQ multiplex PCR. The table lists around 530,000 clones, around three quarters of them singletons. The specimen was PBMCs. The receptors originated from a woman in her thirties or forties in good health. Some clones in this sample may be carry-over from other donors' samples. Each CDR3 is given with its conserved first and last residue. The order of the fields is D gene, clone size, V gene, J gene, CDR3 protein, CDR3 DNA. D genes are given only for firm matches. Rows may omit the clone size; those that give it use once, few, many or a size class.

D: NA
size: NA
V: TRBV7-6
J: TRBJ1-1
CDR3: CASSLGTENTEAFF
DNA: TGTGCCAGCAGCTTAGGGACGGAGAACACTGAAGCTTTCTTT

D: NA
size: NA
V: TRBV10-2
J: TRBJ1-1
CDR3: CASSESWSDTEAFF
DNA: TGCGCCAGCAGTGAGTCGTGGTCCGACACTGAAGCTTTCTTT

D: NA
size: few
V: TRBV2
J: TRBJ2-5
CDR3: CASKFGETQYF
DNA: TGTGCCAGCAAGTTTGGAGAGACCCAGTACTTC

D: TRBD2
size: NA
V: TRBV4-3
J: TRBJ2-3
CDR3: CASSQEVGRLSDTQYF
DNA: TGCGCCAGCAGCCAAGAGGTCGGGAGGTTATCAGATACGCAGTATTTT

D: NA
size: NA
V: TRBV7-9
J: TRBJ2-2
CDR3: CASSSFVGGTGELFF
DNA: TGTGCCAGCAGCTCGTTTGTGGGGGGAACCGGGGAGCTGTTTTTT

D: TRBD1
size: few
V: TRBV4-2
J: TRBJ2-1
CDR3: CASSQVTGGYNEQFF
DNA: TGTGCCAGCAGCCAAGTGACAGGGGGCTACAATGAGCAGTTCTTC

D: TRBD1
size: NA
V: TRBV6-1
J: TRBJ2-7
CDR3: CASSGDWTGGFSYEQYF
DNA: TGTGCCAGCAGTGGAGATTGGACAGGGGGCTTTTCCTACGAGCAGTACTTC

D: NA
size: once
V: TRBV6-1
J: TRBJ2-7
CDR3: CASEPDSSYEQYF
DNA: TGTGCCAGCGAGCCGGACAGCTCCTACGAGCAGTACTTC

D: NA
size: NA
V: TRBV14
J: TRBJ1-2
CDR3: CASSQQRSGTSNGYTF
DNA: TGTGCCAGCAGCCAACAACGGTCCGGGACATCGAATGGCTACACCTTC

D: NA
size: NA
V: TRBV7-8
J: TRBJ2-3
CDR3: CASSSPDRQSTDTQYF
DNA: TGTGCCAGCAGCTCCCCCGACAGGCAATCCACAGATACGCAGTATTTT

D: TRBD2
size: NA
V: TRBV9
J: TRBJ2-1
CDR3: CASSVEGSGGYNEQFF
DNA: TGTGCTAGCAGCGTAGAGGGTAGCGGGGGATACAATGAGCAGTTCTTC

D: TRBD1
size: once
V: TRBV19
J: TRBJ2-2
CDR3: CASSLNLDRVTGELFF
DNA: TGTGCCAGTAGCCTAAACCTGGACAGGGTCACCGGGGAGCTGTTTTTT

D: NA
size: NA
V: TRBV9
J: TRBJ1-2
CDR3: CASSVVPGAGEGYTF
DNA: TGTGCCAGCAGCGTAGTGCCGGGGGCAGGGGAGGGCTACACCTTC

D: NA
size: NA
V: TRBV6-1
J: TRBJ2-3
CDR3: CASSVTTGTGSTDTQYF
DNA: TGTGCCAGCAGTGTTACGACCGGGACTGGTAGCACAGATACGCAGTATTTT

D: NA
size: NA
V: TRBV11-2
J: TRBJ2-5
CDR3: CASSLTLIWEARNF
DNA: TGTGCCAGCAGCTTAACCCTGATCTGGGAGGCACGGAACTTC

D: NA
size: NA
V: TRBV11-2
J: TRBJ2-7
CDR3: CASTPSSYEQYF
DNA: TGTGCCAGCACGCCCAGCTCCTACGAGCAGTACTTC

D: NA
size: NA
V: TRBV27
J: TRBJ1-2
CDR3: CASSFGARYGYTF
DNA: TGTGCCAGCAGTTTTGGGGCTCGGTATGGCTACACCTTC

D: TRBD2
size: NA
V: TRBV13
J: TRBJ2-7
CDR3: CASSYAGVIRVAESYEQYF
DNA: TGTGCCAGCAGCTACGCGGGGGTAATCCGGGTCGCGGAGTCCTACGAGCAGTACTTC

D: NA
size: NA
V: TRBV6-4
J: TRBJ1-5
CDR3: CASRPTSGPSNQPQHF
DNA: TGTGCCAGCAGGCCCACCTCCGGGCCTAGCAATCAGCCCCAGCATTTT

D: NA
size: NA
V: TRBV4-3
J: TRBJ2-1
CDR3: CASSQDEGYPEQFF
DNA: TGCGCCAGCAGCCAAGATGAAGGCTACCCTGAGCAGTTCTTC

D: TRBD2
size: NA
V: TRBV7-2
J: TRBJ2-1
CDR3: CASSLSGRGHEQFF
DNA: TGTGCCAGCAGCCTCAGCGGGAGGGGTCATGAGCAGTTCTTC

D: TRBD1
size: NA
V: TRBV30
J: TRBJ2-5
CDR3: CAWSGDRGKETQYF
DNA: TGTGCCTGGAGTGGCGACAGGGGGAAAGAGACCCAGTACTTC

D: TRBD1
size: NA
V: TRBV5-6
J: TRBJ2-1
CDR3: CASSYPGQGAGEQFF
DNA: TGTGCCAGCAGCTACCCGGGACAGGGGGCTGGTGAGCAGTTCTTC

D: NA
size: once
V: TRBV19
J: TRBJ1-1
CDR3: CASSRTKNTEAFF
DNA: TGTGCCAGTAGTAGGACTAAGAACACTGAAGCTTTCTTT

D: NA
size: NA
V: TRBV6-5
J: TRBJ2-5
CDR3: CASSRDRIRQTQYF
DNA: TGTGCCAGCAGCCGTGACAGGATCCGGCAGACCCAGTACTTC

D: NA
size: NA
V: TRBV18
J: TRBJ2-5
CDR3: CASLPTGQETQYF
DNA: TGTGCCAGCTTACCGACAGGCCAAGAGACCCAGTACTTC

D: NA
size: NA
V: TRBV6-1
J: TRBJ1-2
CDR3: CASSEPLNYGYTF
DNA: TGTGCCAGCAGTGAGCCTCTAAACTATGGCTACACCTTC

D: NA
size: once
V: TRBV28
J: TRBJ1-2
CDR3: CASRLGQLTMGYTF
DNA: TGTGCCAGCAGGTTAGGACAGCTTACTATGGGCTACACCTTC

D: TRBD1
size: NA
V: TRBV5-1
J: TRBJ2-7
CDR3: CASSLGQGASYEQYF
DNA: TGCGCCAGCAGCTTGGGACAGGGGGCCTCCTACGAGCAGTACTTC

D: TRBD1
size: few
V: TRBV6-1
J: TRBJ1-3
CDR3: CASSGAPGQSSGNTIYF
DNA: TGTGCCAGCAGTGGGGCTCCGGGACAGAGCTCTGGAAACACCATATATTTT

D: NA
size: NA
V: TRBV7-9
J: TRBJ1-3
CDR3: CASSRDVGNTIYF
DNA: TGTGCCAGCAGCCGGGACGTAGGAAACACCATATATTTT

D: TRBD2
size: NA
V: TRBV5-1
J: TRBJ2-3
CDR3: CASSLGGGRATDTQYF
DNA: TGCGCCAGCAGCTTAGGTGGCGGGAGGGCCACAGATACGCAGTATTTT

D: TRBD1
size: NA
V: TRBV28
J: TRBJ1-1
CDR3: CASSGTGVTEAFF
DNA: TGTGCCAGCAGCGGGACAGGGGTTACTGAAGCTTTCTTT

D: TRBD2
size: NA
V: TRBV7-2
J: TRBJ2-1
CDR3: CASSPGGSGAYNEQFF
DNA: TGTGCCAGCAGCCCGGGGGGAAGCGGAGCTTACAATGAGCAGTTCTTC

D: TRBD2
size: NA
V: TRBV10-2
J: TRBJ2-3
CDR3: CASGGDTQYF
DNA: TGCGCCTCCGGGGGGGATACGCAGTATTTT

D: NA
size: NA
V: TRBV11-2
J: TRBJ2-7
CDR3: CASSLLWGRDILSYEQYF
DNA: TGTGCCAGCAGCTTATTATGGGGTAGGGACATTTTATCCTACGAGCAGTACTTC

D: NA
size: NA
V: TRBV5-1
J: TRBJ1-1
CDR3: CASSMSGVNTEAFF
DNA: TGCGCCAGCAGTATGTCCGGGGTGAACACTGAAGCTTTCTTT

D: NA
size: NA
V: TRBV7-9
J: TRBJ2-7
CDR3: CASSGGNPYEQYF
DNA: TGTGCCAGCAGCGGCGGAAACCCCTACGAGCAGTACTTC

D: TRBD2
size: many
V: TRBV7-2
J: TRBJ2-7
CDR3: CASSLTSGRAGYEQYF
DNA: TGTGCCAGCAGCTTAACTAGCGGGAGGGCCGGCTACGAGCAGTACTTC

D: NA
size: NA
V: TRBV10-3
J: TRBJ2-7
CDR3: CAISDTTSSYEQYF
DNA: TGTGCCATCAGTGACACTACTTCCTCCTACGAGCAGTACTTC

D: TRBD1
size: NA
V: TRBV19
J: TRBJ2-7
CDR3: CASSRGTVPYEQYF
DNA: TGTGCCAGTAGTAGGGGGACAGTGCCCTACGAGCAGTACTTC

D: TRBD2
size: NA
V: TRBV4-1
J: TRBJ2-7
CDR3: CASSQASGTTYEQYF
DNA: TGCGCCAGCAGCCAAGCTAGCGGGACGACCTACGAGCAGTACTTC

D: NA
size: NA
V: TRBV6-5
J: TRBJ2-1
CDR3: CASSFLGQMYNEQFF
DNA: TGTGCCAGCAGTTTCCTCGGACAGATGTACAATGAGCAGTTCTTC

D: TRBD1
size: many
V: TRBV11-3
J: TRBJ2-2
CDR3: CASSIGTGGFGELFF
DNA: TGTGCCAGCTCTATTGGAACAGGGGGCTTCGGGGAGCTGTTTTTT

D: NA
size: NA
V: TRBV27
J: TRBJ2-2
CDR3: CASRGQSGRSTGELFF
DNA: TGTGCCAGCAGGGGCCAGTCGGGACGCTCGACCGGGGAGCTGTTTTTT

D: NA
size: few
V: TRBV15
J: TRBJ1-2
CDR3: CATSRDVTGYGYTF
DNA: TGTGCCACCAGCAGAGACGTGACAGGCTATGGCTACACCTTC

D: NA
size: NA
V: TRBV2
J: TRBJ2-1
CDR3: CASSEYREQFF
DNA: TGTGCCAGCAGCGAATATAGGGAGCAGTTCTTC

D: NA
size: NA
V: TRBV4-3
J: TRBJ1-2
CDR3: CASREGRNYGYTF
DNA: TGCGCCAGCAGAGAAGGCAGAAACTATGGCTACACCTTC

D: NA
size: once
V: TRBV5-1
J: TRBJ1-1
CDR3: CASSLTGNTEAFF
DNA: TGCGCCAGCAGCCTTACAGGGAACACTGAAGCTTTCTTT

D: TRBD2
size: NA
V: TRBV9
J: TRBJ2-7
CDR3: CASSVGLAGDEQYF
DNA: TGTGCCAGCAGCGTAGGACTAGCGGGAGACGAGCAGTACTTC

D: NA
size: NA
V: TRBV29-1
J: TRBJ2-3
CDR3: CSVAGTPLTDTQYF
DNA: TGCAGCGTTGCCGGGACCCCCTTGACAGATACGCAGTATTTT

D: NA
size: few
V: TRBV10-3
J: TRBJ1-5
CDR3: CAISSASNQPQHF
DNA: TGTGCCATCAGTTCAGCTAGCAATCAGCCCCAGCATTTT

D: TRBD2
size: NA
V: TRBV30
J: TRBJ2-1
CDR3: CAWRRLAGGSSYNEQFF
DNA: TGTGCCTGGAGACGGCTAGCGGGAGGAAGCTCCTACAATGAGCAGTTCTTC

D: TRBD2
size: NA
V: TRBV18
J: TRBJ2-7
CDR3: CASSPRTSGTYEQYF
DNA: TGTGCCAGCTCACCACGCACTAGCGGGACCTACGAGCAGTACTTC